The source of this T cell receptor beta chain is a study of CD8+CD57+ T cells in acquired aplastic anemia. The sequenced patients had an expansion of CD8+CD57+ cells seen by flow cytometry. Patient blood was sampled before any therapy had been received. This clonotype appeared many times. CDR1 and CDR2 from the germline V gene are GTSNPN and SVGIG (reference sequence). This CDR3 has 14 amino acids. Trimming stripped 1 base from V and 3 bases from J, with 10 bases between. It was genomic DNA that served as the template for profiling TCR beta VDJ and CDR3. TCRdb called the reads again in MiXCR, with one record for every CDR3 protein. The sample records more than 150,000 distinct CDR3 sequences, 40% to 50% being singletons.

The TCR originated in a human donor with aplastic anemia. This chain links TRBV30 with TRBJ1-5; D may be TRBD1 (5 bases). Sequencing was done on a sample of sorted CD4+, CD8+, or CD8+CD57+ T cells (not recorded which) from PBMCs. The CDR3 here is CAWSAGTSNQPQHF. For the CDR3, the DNA is TGTGCCTGGAGTGCGGGGACCTCCAATCAGCCCCAGCATTTT.